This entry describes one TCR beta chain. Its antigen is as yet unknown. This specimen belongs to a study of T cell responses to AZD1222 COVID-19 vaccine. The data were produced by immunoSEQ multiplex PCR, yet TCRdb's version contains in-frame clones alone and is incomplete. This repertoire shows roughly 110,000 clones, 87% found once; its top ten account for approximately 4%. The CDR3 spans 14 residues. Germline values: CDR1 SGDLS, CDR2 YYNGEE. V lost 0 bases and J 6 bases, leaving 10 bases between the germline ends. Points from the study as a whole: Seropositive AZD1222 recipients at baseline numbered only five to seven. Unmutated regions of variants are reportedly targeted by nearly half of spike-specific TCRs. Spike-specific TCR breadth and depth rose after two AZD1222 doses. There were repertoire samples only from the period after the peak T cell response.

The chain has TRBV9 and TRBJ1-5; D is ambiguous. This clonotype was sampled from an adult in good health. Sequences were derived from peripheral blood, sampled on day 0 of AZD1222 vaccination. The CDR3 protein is CASSVARDGQPQHF. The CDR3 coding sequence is TGTGCCAGCAGCGTAGCGAGAGATGGTCAGCCCCAGCATTTT.